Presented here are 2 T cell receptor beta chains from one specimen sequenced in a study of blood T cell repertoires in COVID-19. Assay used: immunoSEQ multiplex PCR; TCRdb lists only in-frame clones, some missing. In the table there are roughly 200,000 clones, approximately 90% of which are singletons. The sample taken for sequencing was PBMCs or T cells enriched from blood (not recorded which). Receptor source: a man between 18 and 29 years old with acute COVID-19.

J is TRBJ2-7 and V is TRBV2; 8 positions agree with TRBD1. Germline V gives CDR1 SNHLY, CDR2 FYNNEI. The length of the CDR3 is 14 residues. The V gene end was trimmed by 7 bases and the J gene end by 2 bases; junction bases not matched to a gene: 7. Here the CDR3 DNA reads TGTGCCAGCACAACCGGGACAGGCCCCTACGAGCAGTACTTC. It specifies CASTTGTGPYEQYF. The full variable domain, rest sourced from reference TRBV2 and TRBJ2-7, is EPEVTQTPSHQVTQMGQEVILRCVPISNHLYFYWYRQILGQKVEFLVSFYNNEISEKSEIFDDQFSVERPDGSNFTLKIRSTKLEDSAMYFCASTTGTGPYEQYFGPGTRLTVT.

Here the CDR3 DNA reads TGTGCCAGCAGCTTAGATCCCTCCTTGGGGGGGCGTACTGAAGCTTTCTTT. Its protein product is CASSLDPSLGGRTEAFF. The V gene is TRBV11-3, the J gene TRBJ1-1; D might be TRBD1 (6 bases). V lost 0 bases and J 5 bases, leaving 19 bases between the germline ends. Germline CDR1 is SGHNT and CDR2 is YENEEA. The CDR3 has 17 amino acids. The entire variable domain, with the rest obtained from reference TRBV11-3 and TRBJ1-1, is as follows: EAGVVQSPRYKIIEKKQPVAFWCNPISGHNTLYWYLQNLGQGPELLIRYENEEAVDDSQLPKDRFSAERLKGVDSTLKIQPAELGDSAVYLCASSLDPSLGGRTEAFFGQGTRLTVV.